This T cell receptor beta chain was obtained from a study of blood T cells in healthy people across ages. This clonotype was counted between two and nine times. What it recognizes is unknown. Next came a second PCR, run for about 7 to 11 cycles, which used a sample-barcoded 5' primer along with a J-beta primer mix. A single record per CDR3 protein comes from TCRdb applying MiXCR to the 5' RACE reads. Among fewer than 900,000 distinct CDR3 sequences listed, approximately 35% were seen once. Broader study findings: A strong correlation was found between TCR beta diversity and the percentage of naive T cells. Older age coincided with a roughly linear decline in TCR beta diversity per million T cells. A greater number of naive CD4+ cells and higher diversity distinguished long-lived donors from aged donors.

V gave up 0 bases and J gave up 5 bases, with 13 bases separating them. CDR1 and CDR2 from the germline V gene are LGHNA and YSLEER. The CDR3 runs to 15 residues. The source material was blood. The source is a man younger than 35 in good health. This sequence joins TRBV4-3 and TRBJ1-1; D gene uncertain. CDR3 sequence reads: CASSQDWVSGTEAFF. The CDR3, as DNA: TGCGCCAGCAGCCAAGATTGGGTGTCCGGGACTGAAGCTTTCTTT.